The entry that follows covers one T cell receptor beta chain sequence. Its antigen remains unidentified. Germline V gives CDR1 SGHDT, CDR2 YYEEEE. The CDR3 runs 14 residues. Trimming stripped 1 base from V and 0 bases from J, with 7 bases between. It was with 60 Vbeta and 13 Jbeta primers that the PCR ran. Sequencing used immunoSEQ multiplex PCR; TCRdb keeps in-frame clones, though not all of them. The sample includes roughly 120,000 clones, around 86% of them seen just once. This sample was included in a study of cytomegalovirus exposure and HLA in healthy donors. Study findings and constraints: A later analysis found that most CMV-associated TCR beta chains appeared HLA-restricted. In a later analysis, several top co-occurrence clusters appeared linked to parvovirus B19, influenza, CMV and Epstein-Barr virus. Donor immune exposure was known only as CMV serostatus.

The source of this sequence is a woman aged 25 to 39 in good health and CMV-seronegative. The V call is TRBV5-6, the J call TRBJ1-1, with D maybe TRBD1 (5 bases). The sample was PBMCs. This CDR3 is CASSLIGVNTEAFF. The CDR3 DNA reads TGTGCCAGCAGCTTGATAGGGGTGAACACTGAAGCTTTCTTT.